This T cell receptor (beta chain) was recorded in a study of T-cell memory formation after mild COVID-19. The overall study: Most TCR clusters belonged to a single donor.

Whole-study results and caveats: There were some responding clones in pre-infection memory, which suggested that cross-reactive memory had joined. CD4+ clones that contracted lay mainly in CM and EM; CD8+ ones lay in EMRA.

TCRdb passed the 5' RACE reads through MiXCR, listing each CDR3 protein once. The top ten clones hold approximately 23% of a sample with roughly 300,000 distinct CDR3 sequences, less than 9.5% of them seen once. This clonotype was counted a few times. Its cognate antigen is unknown. This CDR3 is built from 12 residues. Germline V gives CDR1 ENHRY, CDR2 SYGVKD. The junction had 6 bases not matched to a gene; V was cut back by 8 bases and J by 8 bases. The sample was PBMCs or a T cell subset sorted from them (not recorded which). This TCR was sampled from a man aged 18-30 years who had mild COVID-19 (a few samples of this study predate the infection). Cell type and time point are not known. The chain has TRBV10-3 and TRBJ2-1; 7 bases are a match to TRBD2. Here the CDR3 reads CAIGGEGDEQFF. DNA of the CDR3: TGTGCCATCGGGGGGGAGGGCGATGAGCAGTTCTTC.